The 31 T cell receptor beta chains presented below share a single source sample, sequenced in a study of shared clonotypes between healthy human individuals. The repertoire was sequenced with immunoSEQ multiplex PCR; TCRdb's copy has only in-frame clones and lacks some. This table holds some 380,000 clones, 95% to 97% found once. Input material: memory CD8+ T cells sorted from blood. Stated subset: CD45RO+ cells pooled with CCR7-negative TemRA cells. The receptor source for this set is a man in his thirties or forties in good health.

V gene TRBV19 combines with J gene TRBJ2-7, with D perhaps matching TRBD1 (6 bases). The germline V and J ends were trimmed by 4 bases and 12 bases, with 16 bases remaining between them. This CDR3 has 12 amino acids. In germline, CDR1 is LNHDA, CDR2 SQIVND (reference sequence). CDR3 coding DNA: TGTGCCAGTAGTACCGGTACAGGGATCCGGTACTTC. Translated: CASSTGTGIRYF.

CDR3 DNA: TGTGCCAGCAGTTTCCAGTCCTACGAGCAGTACTTC. Amino acids: CASSFQSYEQYF. V usage is TRBV28 and J usage is TRBJ2-7; no firm D call. V was shortened by 3 bases and J by 1 base, with 4 bases between the two germline ends. This CDR3 has 12 amino acids. CDR1 is MDHEN, CDR2 SYDVKM, per germline.

CDR3 sequence (DNA): TGTGCCATCAAAACGCTGGACACTGAAGCTTTCTTT. Amino acid sequence: CAIKTLDTEAFF. The chain links TRBV10-3 to TRBJ1-1; D is ambiguous. The CDR3 contains 12 residues. V lost 7 bases and J lost 3, with 9 bases in between. From germline, CDR1 is ENHRY and CDR2 SYGVKD.

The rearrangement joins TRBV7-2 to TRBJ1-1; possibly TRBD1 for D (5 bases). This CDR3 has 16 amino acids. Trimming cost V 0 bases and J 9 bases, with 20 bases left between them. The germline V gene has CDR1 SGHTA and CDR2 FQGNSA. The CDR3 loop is CASSLAPIGGVRKAFF. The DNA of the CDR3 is TGTGCCAGCAGCTTAGCCCCTATCGGGGGTGTGAGGAAAGCTTTCTTT.

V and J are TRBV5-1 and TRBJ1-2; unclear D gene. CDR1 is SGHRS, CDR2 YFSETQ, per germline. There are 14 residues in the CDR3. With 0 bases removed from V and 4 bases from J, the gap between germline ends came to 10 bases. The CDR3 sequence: CASSLGTSPYGYTF. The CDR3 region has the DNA TGCGCCAGCAGCTTGGGTACATCACCCTATGGCTACACCTTC.

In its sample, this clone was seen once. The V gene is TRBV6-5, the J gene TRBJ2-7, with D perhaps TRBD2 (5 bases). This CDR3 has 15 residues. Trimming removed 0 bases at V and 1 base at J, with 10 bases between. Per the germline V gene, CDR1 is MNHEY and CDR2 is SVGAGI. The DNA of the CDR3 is TGTGCCAGCAGTTACTCCACCGGACTGTCCTACGAGCAGTACTTC. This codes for CASSYSTGLSYEQYF.

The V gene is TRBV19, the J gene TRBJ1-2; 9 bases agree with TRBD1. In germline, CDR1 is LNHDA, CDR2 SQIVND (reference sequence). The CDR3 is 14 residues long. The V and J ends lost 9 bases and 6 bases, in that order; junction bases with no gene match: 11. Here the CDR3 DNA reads TGTGCCAGCGCTACAGGGGGCAGGGTGAATGGCTACACCTTC. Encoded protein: CASATGGRVNGYTF.

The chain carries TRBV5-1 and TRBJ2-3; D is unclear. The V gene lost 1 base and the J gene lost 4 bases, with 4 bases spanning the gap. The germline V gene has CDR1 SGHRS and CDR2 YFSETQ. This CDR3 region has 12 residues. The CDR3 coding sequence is TGCGCCAGCAGCTTGTTGGCAGATACGCAGTATTTT. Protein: CASSLLADTQYF.

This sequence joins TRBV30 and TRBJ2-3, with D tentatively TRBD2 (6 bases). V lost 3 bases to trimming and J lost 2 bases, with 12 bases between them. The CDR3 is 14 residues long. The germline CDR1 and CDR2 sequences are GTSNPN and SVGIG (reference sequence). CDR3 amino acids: CAWRTSMVTDTQYF. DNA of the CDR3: TGTGCCTGGAGAACTAGCATGGTCACAGATACGCAGTATTTT. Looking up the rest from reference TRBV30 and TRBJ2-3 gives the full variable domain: SQTIHQWPATLVQPVGSPLSLECTVEGTSNPNLYWYRQAAGRGLQLLFYSVGIGQISSEVPQNLSASRPQDRQFILSSKKLLLSDSGFYLCAWRTSMVTDTQYFGPGTRLTVL.

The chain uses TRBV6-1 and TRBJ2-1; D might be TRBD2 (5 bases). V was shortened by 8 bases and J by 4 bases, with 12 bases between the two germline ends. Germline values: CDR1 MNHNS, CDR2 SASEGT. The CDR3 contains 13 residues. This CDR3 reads CASYLAIYNEQFF. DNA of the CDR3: TGTGCCAGCTATTTAGCGATTTACAATGAGCAGTTCTTC.

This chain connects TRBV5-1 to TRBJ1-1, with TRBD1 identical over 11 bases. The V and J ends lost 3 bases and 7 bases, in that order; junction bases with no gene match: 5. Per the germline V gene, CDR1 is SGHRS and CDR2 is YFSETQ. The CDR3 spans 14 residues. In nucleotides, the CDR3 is TGCGCCAGCAGCTACGGACAGGGGGCAATTGAAGCTTTCTTT. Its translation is CASSYGQGAIEAFF.

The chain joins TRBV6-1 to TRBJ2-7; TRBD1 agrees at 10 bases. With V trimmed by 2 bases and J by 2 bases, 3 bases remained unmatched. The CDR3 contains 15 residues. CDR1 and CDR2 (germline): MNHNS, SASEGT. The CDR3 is CASSEPGQGTYEQYF. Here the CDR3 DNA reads TGTGCCAGCAGTGAACCGGGACAGGGGACCTACGAGCAGTACTTC.

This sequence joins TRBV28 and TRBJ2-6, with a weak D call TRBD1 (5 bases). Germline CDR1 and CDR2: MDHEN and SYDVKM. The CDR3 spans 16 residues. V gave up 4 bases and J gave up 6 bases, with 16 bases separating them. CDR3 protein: CASSSSSGPSANVLTF. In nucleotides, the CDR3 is TGTGCCAGCAGTTCCTCTTCAGGGCCCTCGGCCAACGTCCTGACTTTC.

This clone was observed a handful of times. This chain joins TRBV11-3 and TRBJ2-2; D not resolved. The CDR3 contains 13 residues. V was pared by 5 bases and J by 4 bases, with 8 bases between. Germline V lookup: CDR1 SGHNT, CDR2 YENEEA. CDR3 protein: CASSRKGTGELFF. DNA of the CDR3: TGTGCCAGCAGCCGCAAGGGCACCGGGGAGCTGTTTTTT.

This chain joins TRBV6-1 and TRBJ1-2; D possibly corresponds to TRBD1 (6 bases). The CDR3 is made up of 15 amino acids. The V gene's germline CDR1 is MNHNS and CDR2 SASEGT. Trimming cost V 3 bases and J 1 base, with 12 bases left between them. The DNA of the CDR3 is TGTGCCAGCAGTGACCCGGGACATTTTAACTATGGCTACACCTTC. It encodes CASSDPGHFNYGYTF.

The CDR3 region is CASSVRQGSQPQHF. CDR3 in DNA: TGTGCCAGTAGTGTCCGACAGGGATCTCAGCCCCAGCATTTT. This chain uses TRBV19 with TRBJ1-5, with 7 nucleotides matching TRBD1. J gave up 6 bases and V 5 bases, and 7 bases lay outside the gene matches. This CDR3 region has 14 residues. Germline-derived CDR1 and CDR2 are LNHDA and SQIVND (reference sequence).

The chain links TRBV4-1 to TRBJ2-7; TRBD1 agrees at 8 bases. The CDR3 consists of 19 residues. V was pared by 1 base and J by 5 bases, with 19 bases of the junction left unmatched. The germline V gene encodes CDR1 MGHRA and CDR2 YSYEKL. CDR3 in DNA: TGCGCCAGCAGCCAAGGACCACGGGGCGGACAGGGCCAATTCCACGAGCAGTACTTC. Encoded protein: CASSQGPRGGQGQFHEQYF.

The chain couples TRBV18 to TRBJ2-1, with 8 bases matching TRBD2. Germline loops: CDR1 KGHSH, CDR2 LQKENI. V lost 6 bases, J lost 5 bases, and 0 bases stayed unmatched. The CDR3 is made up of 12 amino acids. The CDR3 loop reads CASSTSDNEQFF. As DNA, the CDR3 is TGTGCCAGCTCGACTAGCGACAATGAGCAGTTCTTC.

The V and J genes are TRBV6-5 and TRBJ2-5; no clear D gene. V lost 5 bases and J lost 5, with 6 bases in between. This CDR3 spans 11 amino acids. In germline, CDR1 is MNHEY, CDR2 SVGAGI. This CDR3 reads CASSMAETQYF. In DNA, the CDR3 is TGTGCCAGCAGTATGGCCGAGACCCAGTACTTC.

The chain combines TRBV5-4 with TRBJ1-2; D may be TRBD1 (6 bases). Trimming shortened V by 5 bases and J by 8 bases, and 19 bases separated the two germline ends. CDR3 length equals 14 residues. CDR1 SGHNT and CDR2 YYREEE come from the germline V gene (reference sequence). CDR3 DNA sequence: TGTGCCAGCAGTACCATCAATCAGGGGAAAGGCTACACCTTC. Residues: CASSTINQGKGYTF.

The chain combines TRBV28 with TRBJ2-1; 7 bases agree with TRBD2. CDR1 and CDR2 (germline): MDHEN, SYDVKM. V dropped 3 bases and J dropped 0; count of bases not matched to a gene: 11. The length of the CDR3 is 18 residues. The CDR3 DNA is TGTGCCAGCAGTTTCTCGAACCAAGCGGGAAGCTCCTACAATGAGCAGTTCTTC. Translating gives CASSFSNQAGSSYNEQFF.

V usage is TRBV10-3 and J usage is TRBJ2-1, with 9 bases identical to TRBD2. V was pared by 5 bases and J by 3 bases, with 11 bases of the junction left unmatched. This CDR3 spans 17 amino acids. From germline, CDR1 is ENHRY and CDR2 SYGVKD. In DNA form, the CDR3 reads TGTGCCATCAGTAAGCGGGAGGCTCCAATTAACTACAATGAGCAGTTCTTC. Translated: CAISKREAPINYNEQFF.

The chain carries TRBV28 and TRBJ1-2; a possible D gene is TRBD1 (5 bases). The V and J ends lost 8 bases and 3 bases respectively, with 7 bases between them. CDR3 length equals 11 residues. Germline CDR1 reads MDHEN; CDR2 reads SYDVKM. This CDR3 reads CASATDYGYTF. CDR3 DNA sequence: TGTGCCAGCGCGACAGACTATGGCTACACCTTC.

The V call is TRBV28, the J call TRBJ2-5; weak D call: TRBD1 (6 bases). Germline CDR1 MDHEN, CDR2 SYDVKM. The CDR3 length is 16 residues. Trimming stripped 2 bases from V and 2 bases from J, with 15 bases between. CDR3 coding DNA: TGTGCCAGCAGTTTACCCCGGACAGTTAGACAAGAGACCCAGTACTTC. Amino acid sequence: CASSLPRTVRQETQYF.

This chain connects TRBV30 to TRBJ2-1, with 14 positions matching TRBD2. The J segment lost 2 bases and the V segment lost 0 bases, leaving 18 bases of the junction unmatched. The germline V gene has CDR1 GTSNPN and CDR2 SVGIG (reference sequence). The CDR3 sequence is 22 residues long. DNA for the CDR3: TGTGCCTGGAGTGTACCCGTACGGGGGACTAGCGGGAGAGAGGGCCCCTACAATGAGCAGTTCTTC. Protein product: CAWSVPVRGTSGREGPYNEQFF. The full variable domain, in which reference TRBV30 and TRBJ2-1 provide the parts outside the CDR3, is SQTIHQWPATLVQPVGSPLSLECTVEGTSNPNLYWYRQAAGRGLQLLFYSVGIGQISSEVPQNLSASRPQDRQFILSSKKLLLSDSGFYLCAWSVPVRGTSGREGPYNEQFFGPGTRLTVL.

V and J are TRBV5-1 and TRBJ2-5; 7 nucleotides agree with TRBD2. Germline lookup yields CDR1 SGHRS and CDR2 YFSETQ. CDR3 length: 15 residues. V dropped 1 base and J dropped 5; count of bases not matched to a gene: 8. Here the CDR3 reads CASSLNAGVLETQYF. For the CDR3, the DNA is TGCGCCAGCAGCTTGAACGCGGGAGTTTTGGAGACCCAGTACTTC.

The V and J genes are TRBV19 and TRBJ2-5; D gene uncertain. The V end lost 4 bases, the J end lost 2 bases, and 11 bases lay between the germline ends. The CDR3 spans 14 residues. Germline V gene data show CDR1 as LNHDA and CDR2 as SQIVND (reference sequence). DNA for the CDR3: TGTGCCAGTAGTACCGGCACCCCGCAAGAGACCCAGTACTTC. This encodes CASSTGTPQETQYF.

CDR3 protein: CASSLGGTGNTIYF. In DNA form, the CDR3 reads TGTGCCAGCAGTTTAGGAGGGACTGGAAACACCATATATTTT. The gene calls are TRBV27 and TRBJ1-3; D unresolved. There are 14 residues in the CDR3. V shed 2 bases and J shed 2 bases, with 7 bases lying between them. Germline V gene data show CDR1 as MNHEY and CDR2 as SMNVEV (reference sequence).

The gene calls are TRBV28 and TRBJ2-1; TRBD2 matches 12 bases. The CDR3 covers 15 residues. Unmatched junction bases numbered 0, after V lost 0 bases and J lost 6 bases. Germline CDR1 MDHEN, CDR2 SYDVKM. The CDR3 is CASSLWTSGSNEQFF. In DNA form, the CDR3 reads TGTGCCAGCAGTTTATGGACTAGCGGGAGCAATGAGCAGTTCTTC.

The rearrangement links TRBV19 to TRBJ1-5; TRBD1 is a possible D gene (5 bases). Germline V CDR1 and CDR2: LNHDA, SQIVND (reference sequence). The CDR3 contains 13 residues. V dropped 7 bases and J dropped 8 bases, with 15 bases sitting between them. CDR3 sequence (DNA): TGTGCCAGTAAGAGGGGCCCCGGTAAGCCCCAGCATTTT. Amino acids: CASKRGPGKPQHF.

For the CDR3, the DNA is TGCGCCAGCAGTGATGGGGGAGGGGGGGCCAACGTCCTGACTTTC. Amino acids: CASSDGGGGANVLTF. V is TRBV10-2 and J is TRBJ2-6, with 7 nucleotides matching TRBD2. Unmatched junction bases numbered 3, after V lost 3 bases and J lost 4 bases. Germline V CDR1 and CDR2: WSHSY, SAAADI. CDR3 length: 15 residues.